The 29 T cell receptor beta chains listed next were all sequenced from one sample in a study of control samples from healthy donors and cancer patients (dated by TCRdb to 2019 to 2021). Library construction relied on the immunoSEQ multiplex PCR assay. What TCRdb holds here is the immuneACCESS table cut down to in-frame rearrangements. Part of the clones is not present; checked against another copy, under half of the missing clones reflect an unresolved V gene, and the others are unexplained. This sample holds roughly 83,000 clones; around 82% were observed only once. The ten largest clonotypes hold approximately 9.4% of the sample. The sequenced sample was blood. The receptors originated from a woman aged 60 to 75 in good health.

The J gene is TRBJ2-4, the V gene TRBV10-2, with D unclear. V was trimmed by 10 bases and J by 8 bases, leaving 15 bases between them. CDR1 is WSHSY and CDR2 is SAAADI in the germline V gene. This CDR3 comprises 12 residues. CDR3 amino acids: CATSEPLDIQYF. The CDR3 bases are TGCGCCACCTCTGAGCCCTTGGACATTCAGTACTTC.

CDR3 region: CASSPLVSTGGNTIYF. The DNA of the CDR3 is TGTGCCAGCTCACCCCTGGTCTCCACGGGTGGAAACACCATATATTTT. J is TRBJ1-3 and V is TRBV18; D gene ambiguous. The V gene lost 3 bases and the J gene lost 3 bases, with 15 bases spanning the gap. CDR1 and CDR2 from the germline V gene are KGHSH and LQKENI. The CDR3 has 16 amino acids.

The gene calls are TRBV28 and TRBJ1-1; D ambiguous. The V gene's germline CDR1 is MDHEN and CDR2 SYDVKM. This CDR3 region has 15 residues. Deletions cut 6 bases from V and 7 bases from J, with 21 bases between. CDR3 loop: CASSSLLGLASEAFF. Here the CDR3 DNA reads TGTGCCAGCAGCTCCCTGCTGGGTTTGGCGAGTGAAGCTTTCTTT.

The CDR3, as DNA: TGTGCCATCAGTGACCCGGGACGGTCGAACACTGAAGCTTTCTTT. It codes for CAISDPGRSNTEAFF. The rearrangement links TRBV10-3 to TRBJ1-1, with D maybe TRBD1 (5 bases). The germline V and J ends were trimmed by 3 bases and 1 base, with 12 bases remaining between them. This CDR3 spans 15 amino acids. The germline V gene has CDR1 ENHRY and CDR2 SYGVKD.

The genes are TRBV12-5 and TRBJ2-7; 7 bases agree with TRBD1. Germline V gives CDR1 LGHNT, CDR2 FRNRAP. This CDR3 is built from 15 residues. V was clipped by 2 bases and J by 1 base; unmatched bases: 5. CDR3 loop: CASGLRAGGSYEQYF. The DNA for the CDR3 is TGTGCTAGTGGTTTGAGGGCAGGGGGTTCCTACGAGCAGTACTTC.

The chain links TRBV19 to TRBJ1-2; 10 positions agree with TRBD1. V shed 6 bases, J shed 2 bases, and the junction held 9 bases outside the gene matches. The germline gives CDR1 LNHDA, CDR2 SQIVND (reference sequence). The CDR3 runs to 16 residues. The CDR3 sequence: CASSDRGRPVNYGYTF. In nucleotides, the CDR3 is TGTGCCAGTAGCGACAGGGGGCGCCCCGTCAACTATGGCTACACCTTC.

The genes are TRBV7-9 and TRBJ2-7, with D possibly matching TRBD2 (6 bases). Germline CDR1 SEHNR, CDR2 FQNEAQ (reference sequence). Trimming took off 0 bases at V and 0 bases at J, with 9 bases between the two ends. This CDR3 is built from 15 residues. CDR3 DNA sequence: TGTGCCAGCAGCTTAGCGGGACTCAGCTCCTACGAGCAGTACTTC. It specifies CASSLAGLSSYEQYF.

This clone is a singleton in its sample. The chain couples TRBV7-9 to TRBJ2-1, with 12 bases identical to TRBD1. With V trimmed by 11 bases and J by 6 bases, 8 bases remained unmatched. CDR3 length: 14 amino acids. Germline V CDR1 and CDR2: SEHNR, FQNEAQ (reference sequence). The CDR3, as DNA: TGTGCCGTGCTGGGACAGGGGGCTGTCAATGAGCAGTTCTTC. The encoded protein is CAVLGQGAVNEQFF.

The chain is built from TRBV9 and TRBJ2-2; D gene unclear. Trimming pared 2 bases from V and 0 bases from J, leaving 8 bases between. This CDR3 region has 15 residues. From germline, CDR1 is SGDLS and CDR2 YYNGEE. The CDR3 nucleotides read TGTGCCAGCAGCGTCCTAGACGCGAACACCGGGGAGCTGTTTTTT. Residues: CASSVLDANTGELFF. The whole variable domain, filled in from reference TRBV9 and TRBJ2-2, reads DSGVTQTPKHLITATGQRVTLRCSPRSGDLSVYWYQQSLDQGLQFLIQYYNGEERAKGNILERFSAQQFPDLHSELNLSSLELGDSALYFCASSVLDANTGELFFGEGSRLTVL.

This rearrangement joins TRBV19 to TRBJ1-2; no firm D call. Per the germline V gene, CDR1 is LNHDA and CDR2 is SQIVND (reference sequence). With 6 bases removed from V and 2 bases from J, the gap between germline ends came to 10 bases. CDR3 length: 13 residues. The CDR3 reads CASSRQLNYGYTF. As DNA, the CDR3 is TGTGCCAGTAGCCGCCAGCTGAACTATGGCTACACCTTC.

The chain has TRBV14 and TRBJ1-5; possibly TRBD1 for D (6 bases). Trimming left V 3 bases short and J 10 bases short, with 13 bases between. CDR3 length: 13 amino acids. In germline, CDR1 is SGHDN, CDR2 FVKESK. CDR3: CASSQGDTLPQHF. CDR3 nucleotide sequence: TGTGCCAGCAGCCAGGGGGACACTCTCCCCCAGCATTTT. Variable domain in full (rest from reference TRBV14 and TRBJ1-5): EAGVTQFPSHSVIEKGQTVTLRCDPISGHDNLYWYRRVMGKEIKFLLHFVKESKQDESGMPNNRFLAERTGGTYSTLKVQPAELEDSGVYFCASSQGDTLPQHFGDGTRLSIL.

This chain connects TRBV6-1 to TRBJ2-3; TRBD2 matches at 9 bases. With 2 bases clipped from V and 2 bases from J, the junction kept 8 bases outside the gene matches. CDR1 is MNHNS, CDR2 SASEGT, per germline. CDR3 size: 17 residues. The CDR3 reads CASSEQAGGLVTDTQYF. The CDR3 DNA reads TGTGCCAGCAGTGAACAAGCGGGAGGACTGGTCACAGATACGCAGTATTTT.

This chain links TRBV27 with TRBJ1-3; 9 bases are a match to TRBD1. Per the germline V gene, CDR1 is MNHEY and CDR2 is SMNVEV (reference sequence). After removal of 6 bases from V and 1 base from J, the junction contained 4 bases not matched to a gene. The CDR3 spans 15 residues. The CDR3 loop reads CASSLGTGSGNTIYF. The CDR3 DNA reads TGTGCCAGCAGCTTGGGGACAGGGTCTGGAAACACCATATATTTT.

CDR3 sequence: CASSLSGISTDTQYF. The CDR3 DNA follows: TGTGCCAGCAGTTTAAGCGGGATTTCCACAGATACGCAGTATTTT. The rearrangement links TRBV28 to TRBJ2-3, with 7 bases identical to TRBD2. This CDR3 is 15 amino acids long. Germline trimming cut 2 bases from V and 2 bases from J; bases unmatched to any gene: 4. CDR1 is MDHEN and CDR2 is SYDVKM in the germline V gene. The entire variable domain, with the rest obtained from reference TRBV28 and TRBJ2-3, is as follows: DVKVTQSSRYLVKRTGEKVFLECVQDMDHENMFWYRQDPGLGLRLIYFSYDVKMKEKGDIPEGYSVSREKKERFSLILESASTNQTSMYLCASSLSGISTDTQYFGPGTRLTVL.

CDR3: CASSSDVPPYNEQFF. DNA for the CDR3: TGTGCCAGCAGCTCGGACGTACCCCCATACAATGAGCAGTTCTTC. V and J are TRBV11-2 and TRBJ2-1; no firm D call. With 4 bases removed from V and 4 bases from J, the gap between germline ends came to 14 bases. There are 15 residues in the CDR3. In germline, CDR1 is SGHAT, CDR2 FQNNGV.

The chain links TRBV7-2 to TRBJ1-5; the D gene is possibly TRBD1 (6 bases). Trimming removed 5 bases at V and 3 bases at J, with 14 bases between. CDR1 SGHTA and CDR2 FQGNSA come from the germline V gene. This CDR3 spans 15 amino acids. The CDR3 DNA is TGTGCCAGCAGCCTCGGGGGGGCTATCAATCAGCCCCAGCATTTT. Amino acid sequence: CASSLGGAINQPQHF.

The CDR3 DNA reads TGTGCCAGCAGTACACAGACGATGGGCACTGAAGCTTTCTTT. The encoded protein is CASSTQTMGTEAFF. V gene TRBV27 combines with J gene TRBJ1-1; D unclear. This CDR3 is 14 amino acids long. Trimming cost V 5 bases and J 4 bases, with 14 bases left between them. Germline lookup yields CDR1 MNHEY and CDR2 SMNVEV (reference sequence).

The chain combines TRBV6-6 with TRBJ1-5, with 7 bases fitting TRBD1. The CDR3 spans 14 residues. Germline V lookup: CDR1 MNHNY, CDR2 SVGAGI (reference sequence). The V gene end was trimmed by 2 bases and the J gene end by 5 bases; junction bases not matched to a gene: 3. CDR3 bases: TGTGCCAGCAGTTACACAACAGGGGATCAGCCCCAGCATTTT. Its protein product is CASSYTTGDQPQHF.

The table lists this clone with a count of one. CDR3 region: CASSLAYYAGDYNEQFF. Here the CDR3 DNA reads TGTGCCAGCAGCTTAGCGTATTATGCAGGGGACTACAATGAGCAGTTCTTC. The gene calls are TRBV7-8 and TRBJ2-1, with D possibly matching TRBD1 (6 bases). The CDR3 consists of 17 residues. V was clipped by 0 bases and J by 3 bases, with 15 bases between them. The germline CDR1 and CDR2 sequences are SGHVS and FQNEAQ.

The V call is TRBV5-1, the J call TRBJ1-1; TRBD1 matches at 11 bases. Germline CDR1 and CDR2: SGHRS and YFSETQ. This CDR3 has 13 amino acids. Trimming at V came to 9 bases and at J to 1 base, leaving 2 bases not matched to a gene. The CDR3 sequence is CATGTGGNTEAFF. In nucleotides, the CDR3 is TGCGCCACCGGGACAGGGGGGAACACTGAAGCTTTCTTT.

The chain couples TRBV19 to TRBJ2-3; possibly TRBD1 or TRBD2 for D (5 bases each). This CDR3 is 14 amino acids long. V shed 10 bases and J shed 3 bases, with 17 bases lying between them. Germline V gene lookup returns CDR1 LNHDA and CDR2 SQIVND (reference sequence). DNA for the CDR3: TGTGCCACCTCATCGACGGGACCTACAGATACGCAGTATTTT. This encodes CATSSTGPTDTQYF.

This chain connects TRBV25-1 to TRBJ1-1, with a weak D call TRBD1 (6 bases). Trimming stripped 7 bases from V and 4 bases from J, with 16 bases between. Germline-derived CDR1 and CDR2 are MGHDK and SYGVNS. There are 14 residues in the CDR3. In nucleotides, the CDR3 is TGTGCCAGCAAGGGGGGAGTGGGTGGCACTGAAGCTTTCTTT. The encoded protein is CASKGGVGGTEAFF.

The gene calls are TRBV3-1 (or the pseudogene TRBV3-2) and TRBJ1-2; D is ambiguous. V lost 1 base and J 0 bases, leaving 9 bases between the germline ends. Looked up from germline, CDR1 is LGHDT and CDR2 is YNNKEL (reference sequence). CDR3 length: 15 amino acids. The DNA for the CDR3 is TGTGCCAGCAGCCAAGTTCGCCAGCCTAACTATGGCTACACCTTC. It yields the protein CASSQVRQPNYGYTF.

The chain couples TRBV18 to TRBJ1-4; D may be TRBD1 (5 bases). V was cut by 3 bases and J by 8 bases, with 10 bases left in between. The CDR3 totals 13 residues. Germline values: CDR1 KGHSH, CDR2 LQKENI. The CDR3 DNA follows: TGTGCCAGCTCACCGCAGGGAGGGGAAAAACTGTTTTTT. Protein sequence: CASSPQGGEKLFF.

Here the CDR3 reads CASSYIKRDQGEQFF. DNA of the CDR3: TGTGCCAGCAGTTACATAAAAAGGGACCAGGGGGAGCAGTTCTTC. The chain is built from TRBV6-6 and TRBJ2-1; D may be TRBD1 (6 bases). V was shortened by 2 bases and J by 10 bases, with 18 bases between the two germline ends. The CDR3 extends over 15 amino acids. Germline V gives CDR1 MNHNY, CDR2 SVGAGI (reference sequence).

The chain combines TRBV4-3 with TRBJ1-3; 8 positions agree with TRBD1. The CDR3 is made up of 16 amino acids. Germline V lookup: CDR1 LGHNA, CDR2 YSLEER. J lost 3 bases, V lost 0 bases, and 4 bases had no gene match. As DNA, the CDR3 is TGCGCCAGCAGCCAAGATTGGACAGGGAGTGGAAACACCATATATTTT. It yields the protein CASSQDWTGSGNTIYF.

The gene calls are TRBV5-1 and TRBJ1-6; TRBD1 agrees at 7 bases. V was clipped by 4 bases and J by 7 bases; unmatched bases: 5. Germline-derived CDR1 and CDR2 are SGHRS and YFSETQ. The CDR3 is 14 amino acids. The CDR3 bases are TGCGCCAGCAGCGCCGGGACAGCCAATTCACCCCTCCACTTT. Translating gives CASSAGTANSPLHF. Combining the CDR3 with reference TRBV5-1 and TRBJ1-6 gives the whole variable domain KAGVTQTPRYLIKTRGQQVTLSCSPISGHRSVSWYQQTPGQGLQFLFEYFSETQRNKGNFPGRFSGRQFSNSRSEMNVSTLELGDSALYLCASSAGTANSPLHFGNGTRLTVT.

This clone was counted between two and nine times. V and J are TRBV5-1 and TRBJ2-7, with D unresolved. V lost 0 bases and J 1 base, leaving 5 bases between the germline ends. CDR1 SGHRS and CDR2 YFSETQ come from the germline V gene. The CDR3 has 13 amino acids. In DNA form, the CDR3 reads TGCGCCAGCAGCTTGGACAATTCCTACGAGCAGTACTTC. Its translation: CASSLDNSYEQYF.

J is TRBJ2-3 and V is TRBV11-2; D ambiguous. The CDR3 loop spans 14 amino acids. CDR1 is SGHAT, CDR2 FQNNGV, per germline. V was shortened by 1 base and J by 0 bases, with 5 bases between the two germline ends. For the CDR3, the DNA is TGTGCCAGCAGCTTAGGACCTAGCACAGATACGCAGTATTTT. Translation gives CASSLGPSTDTQYF.